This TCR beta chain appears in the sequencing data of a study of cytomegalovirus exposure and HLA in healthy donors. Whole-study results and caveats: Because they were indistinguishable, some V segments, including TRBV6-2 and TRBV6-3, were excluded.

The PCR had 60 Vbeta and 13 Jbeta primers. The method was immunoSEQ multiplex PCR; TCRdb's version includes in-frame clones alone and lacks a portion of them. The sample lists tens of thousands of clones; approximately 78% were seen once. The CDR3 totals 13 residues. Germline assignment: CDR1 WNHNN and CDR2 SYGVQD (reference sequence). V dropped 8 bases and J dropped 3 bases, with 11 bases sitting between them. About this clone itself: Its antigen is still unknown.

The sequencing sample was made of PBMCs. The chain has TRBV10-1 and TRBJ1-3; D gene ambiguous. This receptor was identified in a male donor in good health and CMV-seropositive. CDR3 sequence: CASSRSGGNTIYF. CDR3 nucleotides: TGCGCCAGCTCGCGGTCTGGTGGAAACACCATATATTTT.